One sample yielded the 13 T cell receptor beta chains listed below, sequenced in a study of blood T cells in healthy people across ages. A second PCR, run for roughly 7 to 11 cycles, used a sample-barcoded 5' primer plus a J-beta primer mix. TCRdb ran MiXCR on the 5' RACE reads and lists one entry per CDR3 protein. Altogether some 700,000 distinct CDR3 sequences are present, about a fifth being singletons, with the ten largest covering about 22%. Sequencing was done on a sample of blood. The receptor source for this set is a man in his 70s in good health.

This clonotype was seen more than once but under ten times. The genes are TRBV28 and TRBJ2-7; 8 nucleotides match TRBD1. The CDR3 loop spans 13 amino acids. CDR1 is MDHEN, CDR2 SYDVKM, per germline. Trimming took 6 bases from V and 12 from J; bases not matched to a gene: 13. The CDR3 loop reads CASSLVYGQGLYF. As DNA, the CDR3 is TGTGCCAGCAGCTTAGTTTACGGACAGGGACTGTACTTC.

There are many counts of this clonotype. This chain links TRBV7-8 with TRBJ2-1; TRBD2 might be the D (5 bases). The CDR3 is 15 amino acids. The ends were cut back, 5 bases at V and 0 bases at J, with 11 bases in the middle. Looked up from germline, CDR1 is SGHVS and CDR2 is FQNEAQ. The CDR3 bases are TGTGCCAGCAGCCTCAGACGGGACTCCTACAATGAGCAGTTCTTC. The encoded protein is CASSLRRDSYNEQFF.

The genes are TRBV3-1 and TRBJ2-7, with D possibly matching TRBD2 (6 bases). The V gene's germline CDR1 is LGHDT and CDR2 YNNKEL (reference sequence). The CDR3 is made up of 15 amino acids. The V and J ends lost 1 base and 4 bases respectively, with 14 bases between them. This CDR3 reads CASSQGHTGGYEQYF. The CDR3 DNA sequence: TGTGCCAGCAGCCAAGGCCACACAGGAGGGTACGAGCAGTACTTC.

This clonotype was found a few times. The gene calls are TRBV10-3 and TRBJ1-3; tentatively, D is TRBD1 (5 bases). The length of the CDR3 is 14 residues. The germline gives CDR1 ENHRY, CDR2 SYGVKD. Trimming cost V 4 bases and J 2 bases, with 9 bases left between them. CDR3 DNA: TGTGCCATCAGTGGCGGGGCGCCTGGAAACACCATATATTTT. Its translation: CAISGGAPGNTIYF.

This clonotype was picked up a small number of times. The chain recombines TRBV6-4 with TRBJ2-1, with D unresolved. The CDR3 extends over 17 amino acids. The germline CDR1 and CDR2 sequences are MRHNA and SNTAGT. V was shortened by 0 bases and J by 7 bases, with 19 bases between the two germline ends. The CDR3: CASSDSGDGMERNEQFF. CDR3 nucleotide sequence: TGTGCCAGCAGTGACTCGGGTGATGGGATGGAGCGTAATGAGCAGTTCTTC.

The genes are TRBV9 and TRBJ1-1; D unclear. V lost 0 bases, J lost 7 bases, and 10 bases lay in between. The CDR3 runs to 13 residues. CDR1 SGDLS and CDR2 YYNGEE come from the germline V gene. The CDR3 nucleotides are TGTGCCAGCAGCGTAGGAAGGTTGGGTGAAGCTTTCTTT. Its translation is CASSVGRLGEAFF.

The V and J genes are TRBV20-1 and TRBJ1-1; D not certain. Germline lookup yields CDR1 DFQATT and CDR2 SNEGSKA (reference sequence). V dropped 4 bases and J dropped 1 base, with 13 bases sitting between them. This CDR3 spans 14 amino acids. In DNA, the CDR3 is TGCAGTGCTACGAAGTCGGGAGGGAACACTGAAGCTTTCTTT. Its translation: CSATKSGGNTEAFF.

The chain is built from TRBV2 and TRBJ1-5; 8 nucleotides match TRBD1. The trim removed 3 bases at V and 7 bases at J, leaving 5 bases unmatched. This CDR3 comprises 14 residues. CDR1 SNHLY and CDR2 FYNNEI come from the germline V gene. The CDR3 here is CASSDFSGGQPQHF. The CDR3 DNA reads as TGTGCCAGCAGTGATTTCTCAGGGGGCCAGCCCCAGCATTTT. Full variable domain (remainder filled in from reference TRBV2 and TRBJ1-5): EPEVTQTPSHQVTQMGQEVILRCVPISNHLYFYWYRQILGQKVEFLVSFYNNEISEKSEIFDDQFSVERPDGSNFTLKIRSTKLEDSAMYFCASSDFSGGQPQHFGDGTRLSIL.

This clonotype was detected only a few times. This sequence joins TRBV7-6 and TRBJ2-2, with 13 positions matching TRBD2. With 5 bases clipped from V and 4 bases from J, the junction kept 10 bases outside the gene matches. This CDR3 region has 18 residues. Germline assignment: CDR1 SGHVS and CDR2 FNYEAQ. CDR3 sequence (DNA): TGTGCCAGCAGCATTAGGTCTGGACTAGCGGGAGTCACCGGGGAGCTGTTTTTT. This encodes CASSIRSGLAGVTGELFF.

This clonotype has a count of ten or more. The chain uses TRBV7-2 and TRBJ2-1, with 8 positions matching TRBD1. V was clipped by 3 bases and J by 3 bases; unmatched bases: 4. Germline CDR1 SGHTA, CDR2 FQGNSA. CDR3 size: 15 residues. CDR3 DNA: TGTGCCAGCAGCTTTTCAGGGGGCAACTACAATGAGCAGTTCTTC. As protein: CASSFSGGNYNEQFF.

The rearrangement joins TRBV6-6 to TRBJ2-1; 13 positions agree with TRBD2. The trim removed 5 bases at V and 7 bases at J, leaving 5 bases unmatched. Germline CDR1 MNHNY, CDR2 SVGAGI (reference sequence). This CDR3 comprises 15 residues. In nucleotides, the CDR3 is TGTGCCAGCAGTGGACTAGCGGGAGTGTCAAATGAGCAGTTCTTC. It yields the protein CASSGLAGVSNEQFF.

There are a few counts of this clonotype. The V gene is TRBV7-8, the J gene TRBJ2-4, with D possibly being TRBD1 or TRBD2 (5 bases each). The CDR3 sequence is 18 residues long. V was cut by 1 base and J by 0 bases, with 16 bases left in between. Germline V gives CDR1 SGHVS, CDR2 FQNEAQ. CDR3 coding DNA: TGTGCCAGCAGCTTAGACGCCGGGACGTATCTAGCCAAAAACATTCAGTACTTC. Translated: CASSLDAGTYLAKNIQYF.

The chain links TRBV10-3 to TRBJ1-2, with unresolved D. Per germline, CDR1 ENHRY and CDR2 SYGVKD. There are 14 residues in the CDR3. V was shortened by 3 bases and J by 7 bases, with 15 bases between the two germline ends. The CDR3 loop is CAISEDVLWRGYTF. Written as DNA, the CDR3 is TGTGCCATCAGTGAAGATGTGCTTTGGCGTGGCTACACCTTC.